The present entry profiles one TCR beta chain with its context. Its antigen is as yet unknown. With 60 Vbeta and 13 Jbeta primers, the PCR was carried out. The assay was immunoSEQ multiplex PCR, and TCRdb's table has in-frame clones only and misses some. In all, the sample yields 130,000 to 150,000 clones. The data derive from a study of cytomegalovirus exposure and HLA in healthy donors. General study points: Researchers catalogued about 150 TCR beta chains as cytomegalovirus-associated. Rare TCR sequences dominated, though some public TCRs recurred in many donors. Follow-up analysis later connected one missense variant in DCLRE1C with trimming of TCR beta V- and J-genes. Common viral pathogens seemed, in a later analysis, to connect with several of the most significant clusters.

With V trimmed by 5 bases and J by 4 bases, 4 bases remained unmatched. Germline CDR1 is SGHTA and CDR2 is FQGNSA. The CDR3 contains 13 residues. This rearrangement joins TRBV7-2 to TRBJ2-7, with TRBD2 identical over 8 bases. The sequenced sample was PBMCs. The source of this sequence is a man aged 35 to 55 in good health and CMV-seronegative. The CDR3 region is CASSPGGAYEQYF. CDR3 sequence (DNA): TGTGCCAGCAGCCCCGGGGGGGCGTACGAGCAGTACTTC.